The 21 T cell receptor beta chains in this list originate from one sample, sequenced in a study of blood T cell repertoires in COVID-19. Generated by immunoSEQ multiplex PCR, the TCRdb table keeps only in-frame clones and is missing some. The table shows 100,000 to 150,000 clones, with around 85% occurring only once. The sequenced sample consisted of peripheral blood. The receptors come from a man younger than 40 with COVID-19, enrolled during active disease.

This chain uses TRBV4-2 with TRBJ2-3; TRBD2 agrees at 13 bases. Trimming removed 0 bases from V and 7 bases from J; junction bases left unmatched: 4. The CDR3 totals 16 residues. Germline CDR1 is LGHNA and CDR2 is YNFKEQ. The CDR3, as DNA: TGTGCCAGCAGCCAAGATTTGACTAGCGGGGGGAATACGCAGTATTTT. It codes for CASSQDLTSGGNTQYF.

The chain's CDR3 is CASSLGGGTGSQETQYF. In DNA, the CDR3 is TGTGCCAGCAGCTTGGGAGGTGGGACAGGGTCCCAAGAGACCCAGTACTTC. This chain connects TRBV5-8 to TRBJ2-5, with 9 nucleotides matching TRBD1. The junction had 7 bases not matched to a gene; V was cut back by 0 bases and J by 1 base. The germline V gene encodes CDR1 SGHTS and CDR2 YDEGEE. The CDR3 covers 17 residues.

This clone was found a few times. This chain uses TRBV27 with TRBJ2-7; the match to TRBD1 covers 9 bases. With V trimmed by 6 bases and J by 4 bases, 7 bases remained unmatched. CDR1 MNHEY and CDR2 SMNVEV come from the germline V gene (reference sequence). The CDR3 has 14 residues. CDR3 coding DNA: TGTGCCAGCAGCTTTACGGGACAGGGATACGAGCAGTACTTC. Its translation: CASSFTGQGYEQYF.

The rearrangement uses TRBV2 and TRBJ1-6; D is ambiguous. The CDR3 is 14 residues long. Germline CDR1 SNHLY, CDR2 FYNNEI. The V gene lost 3 bases and the J gene lost 9 bases, with 12 bases spanning the gap. The CDR3 nucleotides read TGTGCCAGCAGTGAGGGCGGGAATCCTTCACCCCTCCACTTT. Translated, it gives CASSEGGNPSPLHF.

This sequence joins TRBV10-3 and TRBJ1-6, with D uncertain. This CDR3 is 16 amino acids long. V lost 3 bases, J lost 0 bases, and 9 bases lay in between. CDR1 is ENHRY and CDR2 is SYGVKD in the germline V gene. The CDR3 sequence: CAISDQQSSYNSPLHF. The CDR3 region has the DNA TGTGCCATCAGTGACCAACAGAGCTCCTATAATTCACCCCTCCACTTT.

The CDR3 protein is CASSRTSGLYNEQFF. The CDR3 DNA follows: TGTGCCAGCAGTCGGACTAGCGGGCTTTACAATGAGCAGTTCTTC. V gene TRBV2 combines with J gene TRBJ2-1; TRBD2 agrees at 11 bases. Germline V gives CDR1 SNHLY, CDR2 FYNNEI. The CDR3 loop spans 15 amino acids. J lost 4 bases, V lost 5 bases, and 4 bases had no gene match.

This clone showed up just once. V and J are TRBV13 and TRBJ2-5, with D perhaps TRBD2 (5 bases). Trimming took 4 bases from V and 5 from J, leaving 8 bases between them. Germline V CDR1 and CDR2: PRHDT, FYEKMQ (reference sequence). The CDR3 covers 12 residues. The DNA of the CDR3 is TGTGCCAGCAGCTCCCGGGGTGAGACCCAGTACTTC. Translating gives CASSSRGETQYF. The full variable domain, rest sourced from reference TRBV13 and TRBJ2-5, is AAGVIQSPRHLIKEKRETATLKCYPIPRHDTVYWYQQGPGQDPQFLISFYEKMQSDKGSIPDRFSAQQFSDYHSELNMSSLELGDSALYFCASSSRGETQYFGPGTRLLVL.

CDR3 sequence: CATSDPPLSDRAGANVLTF. The CDR3, as DNA: TGTGCCACCAGTGATCCCCCCCTTTCAGACAGGGCCGGGGCCAACGTCCTGACTTTC. The chain links TRBV24-1 to TRBJ2-6; 7 positions match TRBD1. CDR1 is KGHDR and CDR2 is SFDVKD in the germline V gene. V shed 3 bases and J 4 bases; nucleotides not matched to a gene: 14. This CDR3 has 19 residues.

The V and J genes are TRBV10-1 and TRBJ1-3, with D unclear. In germline, CDR1 is WNHNN, CDR2 SYGVQD (reference sequence). This CDR3 spans 11 amino acids. The V end was cut by 8 bases, the J end by 4 bases, with 6 bases between. The CDR3 coding sequence is TGCGCCAGCGGTCAGGGAAACACCATATATTTT. Amino acids: CASGQGNTIYF.

The CDR3 DNA reads TGTGCCAGCAGCAATGGACAGTCCTACGAGCAGTACTTC. Translating gives CASSNGQSYEQYF. The chain uses TRBV7-2 and TRBJ2-7, with D maybe TRBD1 (6 bases). Germline V gene lookup returns CDR1 SGHTA and CDR2 FQGNSA. CDR3 size: 13 residues. V lost 5 bases, J lost 1 base, and 9 bases lay in between.

The chain uses TRBV27 and TRBJ1-6, with 7 bases fitting TRBD1. This CDR3 spans 16 amino acids. The germline V gene encodes CDR1 MNHEY and CDR2 SMNVEV (reference sequence). Trimming at V came to 9 bases and at J to 0 bases, leaving 8 bases not matched to a gene. CDR3 nucleotide sequence: TGTGCCAGTCGTCTCGGGACAGACTCCTATAATTCACCCCTCCACTTT. Protein sequence: CASRLGTDSYNSPLHF.

This chain uses TRBV25-1 with TRBJ2-1, with TRBD2 as a possible D gene (6 bases). The germline gives CDR1 MGHDK, CDR2 SYGVNS. CDR3 size: 17 residues. The V and J ends lost 1 base and 5 bases respectively, with 18 bases between them. CDR3 sequence reads: CASSEFSGLALNNEQFF. The DNA of the CDR3 is TGTGCCAGCAGTGAATTTTCAGGGCTAGCGCTCAACAATGAGCAGTTCTTC.

Only one count was recorded for this clone. This chain uses TRBV6-6 with TRBJ2-3; tentatively, D is TRBD2 (5 bases). CDR3 length: 15 amino acids. V was shortened by 8 bases and J by 1 base, with 16 bases between the two germline ends. The V gene's germline CDR1 is MNHNY and CDR2 SVGAGI (reference sequence). The DNA of the CDR3 is TGTGCCAGCGTAAGTGGAGGCCAGCGCACAGATACGCAGTATTTT. This sequence encodes CASVSGGQRTDTQYF.

The rearrangement uses TRBV11-3 and TRBJ2-1, with 9 nucleotides matching TRBD2. Germline V gives CDR1 SGHNT, CDR2 YENEEA. Trimming at V came to 5 bases and at J to 7 bases, leaving 15 bases not matched to a gene. The CDR3 is 17 amino acids. For the CDR3, the DNA is TGTGCCAGCAGCGGCCTCCGCGCGGGGGGGATGAGGAATGAGCAGTTCTTC. It specifies CASSGLRAGGMRNEQFF. The variable domain in full, with the rest retrieved from reference TRBV11-3 and TRBJ2-1, is EAGVVQSPRYKIIEKKQPVAFWCNPISGHNTLYWYLQNLGQGPELLIRYENEEAVDDSQLPKDRFSAERLKGVDSTLKIQPAELGDSAVYLCASSGLRAGGMRNEQFFGPGTRLTVL.

The chain uses TRBV28 and TRBJ2-3; TRBD2 agrees at 10 bases. CDR3 length: 16 residues. V was clipped by 5 bases and J by 0 bases; unmatched bases: 5. CDR1 is MDHEN, CDR2 SYDVKM, per germline. The chain's CDR3 is CASSPASGRSTDTQYF. The DNA for the CDR3 is TGTGCCAGCAGTCCGGCTAGCGGGAGAAGCACAGATACGCAGTATTTT.

The gene calls are TRBV6-5 and TRBJ2-7; TRBD2 agrees at 7 bases. The J segment lost 1 base and the V segment lost 2 bases, leaving 5 bases of the junction unmatched. The CDR3 loop spans 15 amino acids. Germline V CDR1 and CDR2: MNHEY, SVGAGI. In nucleotides, the CDR3 is TGTGCCAGCAGTTACGCGTCGGGAGGTTCCTACGAGCAGTACTTC. Its protein is CASSYASGGSYEQYF.

The chain links TRBV12-3 or TRBV12-4 to TRBJ2-1; D gene ambiguous. The germline V and J ends were trimmed by 7 bases and 12 bases, with 16 bases remaining between them. The CDR3 runs 12 residues. The CDR3 spells CASTSGGFRQFF. The CDR3 DNA follows: TGTGCCAGCACCTCAGGTGGCTTCAGGCAGTTCTTC.

This clone was observed once. The genes are TRBV6-6 and TRBJ2-3, with D possibly being TRBD2 (6 bases). V lost 8 bases and J lost 0, with 18 bases in between. The CDR3 has 16 amino acids. Germline assignment: CDR1 MNHNY and CDR2 SVGAGI (reference sequence). This chain's CDR3 is CASSPPDYASTDTQYF. CDR3 DNA: TGTGCCAGCTCCCCTCCGGACTACGCTAGCACAGATACGCAGTATTTT.

This clone has a handful of counts. The rearrangement links TRBV7-6 to TRBJ2-7; the match to TRBD2 covers 10 bases. The trim removed 1 base at V and 4 bases at J, leaving 10 bases unmatched. The CDR3 spans 17 residues. The germline V gene encodes CDR1 SGHVS and CDR2 FNYEAQ. CDR3 loop: CASSLGVRSGGFYEQYF. The CDR3 DNA follows: TGTGCCAGCAGCTTAGGAGTACGTAGCGGGGGGTTTTACGAGCAGTACTTC. The variable domain in full, completed from reference TRBV7-6 and TRBJ2-7, reads GAGVSQSPRYKVTKRGQDVALRCDPISGHVSLYWYRQALGQGPEFLTYFNYEAQQDKSGLPNDRFSAERPEGSISTLTIQRTEQRDSAMYRCASSLGVRSGGFYEQYFGPGTRLTVT.

The rearrangement joins TRBV11-2 to TRBJ1-1; D might be TRBD1 (6 bases). Germline CDR1 SGHAT, CDR2 FQNNGV. The germline V and J ends were trimmed by 3 bases and 1 base, with 9 bases remaining between them. The CDR3 is 14 amino acids. The CDR3 reads CASSLGTPNTEAFF. In DNA form, the CDR3 reads TGTGCCAGCAGCTTGGGGACACCGAACACTGAAGCTTTCTTT.

The gene calls are TRBV6-5 and TRBJ1-5, with a tentative D call TRBD1 (6 bases). The V and J ends lost 6 bases and 0 bases respectively, with 12 bases between them. The CDR3 is 15 amino acids. From germline, CDR1 is MNHEY and CDR2 SVGAGI. The CDR3 protein is CASRRTEYSNQPQHF. DNA of the CDR3: TGTGCCAGCAGGAGGACAGAGTATAGCAATCAGCCCCAGCATTTT.